What follows are 20 T cell receptor beta chains derived from one specimen sequenced in a study of T cell responses to AZD1222 COVID-19 vaccine. Sequencing was performed with immunoSEQ multiplex PCR; in TCRdb, only in-frame clones are kept and a portion is missing. Of roughly 100,000 clones in the sample, 88% were seen once. This specimen was peripheral blood, taken on day 0 of AZD1222 vaccination. These TCRs come from an adult in good health.

The gene calls are TRBV6-2 or TRBV6-3 and TRBJ2-1; 14 nucleotides match TRBD2. The V gene end was trimmed by 0 bases and the J gene end by 6 bases; junction bases not matched to a gene: 10. This CDR3 has 19 residues. The germline V gene has CDR1 MNHEY and CDR2 SVGEGT. The CDR3 loop is CASSYSTSGRARGFNEQFF. CDR3 nucleotide sequence: TGTGCCAGCAGTTACTCGACTAGCGGGAGGGCCAGGGGCTTCAATGAGCAGTTCTTC.

This chain uses TRBV6-4 with TRBJ1-6; 10 bases fit TRBD1. The germline gives CDR1 MRHNA, CDR2 SNTAGT. Trimming at V came to 0 bases and at J to 10 bases, leaving 15 bases not matched to a gene. The CDR3 runs to 19 residues. This CDR3 reads CASSDSGTGDFIGKSPLHF. The CDR3 nucleotides are TGTGCCAGCAGTGACTCTGGGACAGGGGACTTTATAGGGAAGTCACCCCTCCACTTT.

The V and J genes are TRBV7-3 and TRBJ1-5, with D hard to call. The CDR3 has 12 residues. Germline V gene sequence: CDR1 SGHTA, CDR2 FQGTGA. V gave up 5 bases and J gave up 11 bases, with 13 bases separating them. CDR3 nucleotides: TGTGCCAGCAGCGTCGGCGAGCAGGCCCAGCATTTT. Translation gives CASSVGEQAQHF.

V and J are TRBV24-1 and TRBJ1-2; 8 bases fit TRBD1. Trimming at V came to 2 bases and at J to 2 bases, leaving 3 bases not matched to a gene. This CDR3 contains 15 residues. Germline loops: CDR1 KGHDR, CDR2 SFDVKD. CDR3 sequence: CATSDWAGGNYGYTF. The CDR3, as DNA: TGTGCCACCAGTGATTGGGCAGGGGGCAACTATGGCTACACCTTC.

The chain employs TRBV6-2 or TRBV6-3 and TRBJ1-5; a possible D gene is TRBD1 (5 bases). V lost 0 bases, J lost 5 bases, and 8 bases lay in between. Germline-derived CDR1 and CDR2 are MNHEY and SVGEGT. The CDR3 spans 14 residues. For the CDR3, the DNA is TGTGCCAGCAGTTACTCGGGGGAGGATCAGCCCCAGCATTTT. This gives the protein CASSYSGEDQPQHF.

Comment on this clone: At one boundary the junction diverges from the germline segment, which might be a read error. V usage is TRBV5-4 and J usage is TRBJ2-2, with TRBD2 matching over 8 bases. Looked up from germline, CDR1 is SGHNT and CDR2 is YYREEE (reference sequence). The CDR3 spans 17 residues. CDR3 protein: CPSGTYAAGGFNGELFF. As DNA, the CDR3 is TGTCCCAGCGGCACATACGCGGCGGGGGGATTTAACGGGGAGCTGTTTTTT.

The genes are TRBV18 and TRBJ2-7, with TRBD1 matching 8 bases. V lost 5 bases and J lost 4; bases outside the gene matches: 10. The CDR3 runs to 15 residues. The V gene's germline CDR1 is KGHSH and CDR2 LQKENI. CDR3 sequence (DNA): TGTGCCAGCTCATACCCTCAGGGGGCGGGGTACGAGCAGTACTTC. Translating it yields CASSYPQGAGYEQYF.

This clone has a single count. This rearrangement joins TRBV28 to TRBJ2-1, with a possible D match to TRBD1 (5 bases). Germline lookup yields CDR1 MDHEN and CDR2 SYDVKM. Trimming took 2 bases from V and 14 from J, leaving 13 bases between them. This CDR3 spans 12 amino acids. The CDR3 reads CASSLPQGREFF. The CDR3 region has the DNA TGTGCCAGCAGTTTACCTCAGGGTCGTGAGTTCTTC.

This clone came up once. V usage is TRBV6-5 and J usage is TRBJ2-7, with 11 positions matching TRBD2. J was trimmed by 2 bases and V by 2 bases; bases with no gene match: 5. The CDR3 has 16 residues. Germline V gives CDR1 MNHEY, CDR2 SVGAGI. The CDR3 bases are TGTGCCAGCAGTTACCGGATAGCGGGAGGGCCCTACGAGCAGTACTTC. This codes for CASSYRIAGGPYEQYF.

This clone was seen just once. The genes are TRBV28 and TRBJ2-5; 9 bases map to TRBD2. With V trimmed by 2 bases and J by 4 bases, 14 bases remained unmatched. This CDR3 spans 18 amino acids. Per the germline V gene, CDR1 is MDHEN and CDR2 is SYDVKM. For the CDR3, the DNA is TGTGCCAGCAGTTTACTTCGCCTAGCGGGAATGAAAGGAGAGACCCAGTACTTC. Its protein is CASSLLRLAGMKGETQYF.

This chain connects TRBV27 to TRBJ2-2, with TRBD1 identical over 10 bases. Trimming cost V 2 bases and J 4 bases; bases outside gene matches: 1. Germline CDR1 reads MNHEY; CDR2 reads SMNVEV (reference sequence). The CDR3 contains 15 residues. The CDR3 nucleotides read TGTGCCAGCAGTTTAAGGACAGGGGGCACCGGGGAGCTGTTTTTT. Its translation: CASSLRTGGTGELFF.

This sequence joins TRBV19 and TRBJ1-5, with D maybe TRBD1 (6 bases). The length of the CDR3 is 16 residues. The V gene's germline CDR1 is LNHDA and CDR2 SQIVND (reference sequence). The V end lost 3 bases, the J end lost 0 bases, and 12 bases lay between the germline ends. The CDR3 here is CASSIFGGYSNQPQHF. The DNA for the CDR3 is TGTGCCAGTAGTATCTTCGGGGGCTATAGCAATCAGCCCCAGCATTTT.

The CDR3 DNA is TGTGCCAGTTCAGGGAGGGTTGGCTCTGGGGCCAACGTCCTGACTTTC. This encodes CASSGRVGSGANVLTF. The chain uses TRBV19 and TRBJ2-6; 7 nucleotides match TRBD2. Germline V gives CDR1 LNHDA, CDR2 SQIVND (reference sequence). After removal of 8 bases from V and 0 bases from J, the junction contained 7 bases not matched to a gene. This CDR3 is 16 amino acids long.

The chain employs TRBV6-4 and TRBJ1-1; no definite D call. CDR1 MRHNA and CDR2 SNTAGT come from the germline V gene. This CDR3 has 14 amino acids. The V gene lost 3 bases and the J gene lost 3 bases, with 11 bases spanning the gap. The CDR3 coding sequence is TGTGCCAGCAGTGAGAACCCGCCGGACACTGAAGCTTTCTTT. Its protein product is CASSENPPDTEAFF.

This sequence joins TRBV6-1 and TRBJ1-5; D is undetermined. There are 11 residues in the CDR3. V lost 1 base to trimming and J lost 8 bases, with 3 bases between them. Looked up from germline, CDR1 is MNHNS and CDR2 is SASEGT. CDR3: CASSEDKPQHF. In nucleotides, the CDR3 is TGTGCCAGCAGTGAAGATAAGCCCCAGCATTTT.

Written as DNA, the CDR3 is TGTGCCAGCAGCGCCAATTCGGGACTAGCGGGACGGGAGACCCAGTACTTC. It encodes CASSANSGLAGRETQYF. The chain combines TRBV9 with TRBJ2-5, with 13 bases fitting TRBD2. The germline V gene encodes CDR1 SGDLS and CDR2 YYNGEE. This CDR3 contains 17 residues. J was trimmed by 5 bases and V by 3 bases; bases with no gene match: 10.

The chain carries TRBV7-6 and TRBJ2-7; 7 bases agree with TRBD1. CDR1 and CDR2 from the germline V gene are SGHVS and FNYEAQ. The CDR3 runs to 14 residues. V lost 5 bases to trimming and J lost 5 bases; unmatched junction nucleotides: 9. CDR3 in amino acids: CASSKRQGVDEQYF. CDR3 nucleotide sequence: TGTGCCAGCAGCAAAAGGCAGGGGGTTGACGAGCAGTACTTC.

V and J are TRBV2 and TRBJ1-3; no definite D call. This CDR3 spans 15 amino acids. Trimming took off 7 bases at V and 0 bases at J, with 13 bases between the two ends. Germline values: CDR1 SNHLY, CDR2 FYNNEI. CDR3 nucleotide sequence: TGTGCCAGCAACTTGGAGCAACTCTCTGGAAACACCATATATTTT. Its protein is CASNLEQLSGNTIYF.

V usage is TRBV29-1 and J usage is TRBJ1-1; TRBD1 might be the D (6 bases). The ends were cut back, 8 bases at V and 3 bases at J, with 16 bases in the middle. From germline, CDR1 is SQVTM and CDR2 ANQGSEA. CDR3 length: 13 amino acids. CDR3 in amino acids: CSTQGQLDTEAFF. The CDR3 coding sequence is TGCAGCACCCAAGGACAGCTAGACACTGAAGCTTTCTTT. Supplemented by reference TRBV29-1 and TRBJ1-1, the full variable domain reads SAVISQKPSRDICQRGTSLTIQCQVDSQVTMMFWYRQQPGQSLTLIATANQGSEATYESGFVIDKFPISRPNLTFSTLTVSNMSPEDSSIYLCSTQGQLDTEAFFGQGTRLTVV.

The rearrangement links TRBV19 to TRBJ2-7; TRBD2 matches at 13 bases. The V and J ends lost 4 bases and 2 bases, in that order; junction bases with no gene match: 2. Germline CDR1 LNHDA, CDR2 SQIVND (reference sequence). CDR3 size: 15 residues. The CDR3 DNA sequence: TGTGCCAGTAGTACGGGACTAGCGGGGACCTACGAGCAGTACTTC. It translates to CASSTGLAGTYEQYF.